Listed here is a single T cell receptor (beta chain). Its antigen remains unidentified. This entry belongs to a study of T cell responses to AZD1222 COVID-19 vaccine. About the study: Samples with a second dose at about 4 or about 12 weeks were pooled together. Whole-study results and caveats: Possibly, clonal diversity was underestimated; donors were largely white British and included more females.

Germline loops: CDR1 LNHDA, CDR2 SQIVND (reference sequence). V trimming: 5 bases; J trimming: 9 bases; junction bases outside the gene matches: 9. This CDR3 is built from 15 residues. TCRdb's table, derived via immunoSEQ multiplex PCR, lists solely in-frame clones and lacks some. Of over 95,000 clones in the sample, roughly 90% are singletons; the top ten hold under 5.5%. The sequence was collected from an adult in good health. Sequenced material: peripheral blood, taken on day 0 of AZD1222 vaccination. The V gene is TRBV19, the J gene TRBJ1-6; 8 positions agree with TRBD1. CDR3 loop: CASSPSQGAFSPLHF. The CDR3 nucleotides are TGTGCCAGTAGTCCCTCGCAGGGGGCGTTTTCACCCCTCCACTTT.